This passage covers 17 T cell receptor beta chains from one sample sequenced in a study of high-grade serous ovarian cancer treatment subgroups. Tumor samples were obtained before definitive surgery or chemotherapy. Data came from immunoSEQ multiplex PCR; TCRdb stores just in-frame clones and leaves some out. The sample has more than 15,000 clones, approximately 81% seen once; the top ten hold approximately 6%. The specimen sequenced was tumor tissue. The source of these receptors is a human donor with high-grade serous ovarian cancer.

V is TRBV18 and J is TRBJ1-5; the match to TRBD1 covers 9 bases. The CDR3 totals 17 residues. V was pared by 5 bases and J by 1 base, with 9 bases of the junction left unmatched. The germline V gene has CDR1 KGHSH and CDR2 LQKENI. The CDR3 DNA is TGTGCCAGCTCATCCAACCGGGACAGGGAAAGCAATCAGCCCCAGCATTTT. It encodes CASSSNRDRESNQPQHF.

The chain recombines TRBV9 with TRBJ2-5; possibly TRBD1 or TRBD2 for D (6 bases each). The germline V gene has CDR1 SGDLS and CDR2 YYNGEE. CDR3 length equals 16 residues. V was pared by 0 bases and J by 5 bases, with 17 bases between. CDR3 amino acids: CASSVGGADGVETQYF. CDR3 DNA sequence: TGTGCCAGCAGCGTAGGGGGGGCAGATGGGGTGGAGACCCAGTACTTC.

The rearrangement uses TRBV19 and TRBJ2-2, with D unclear. V was pared by 9 bases and J by 4 bases, with 18 bases between. CDR3 length equals 15 residues. CDR1 and CDR2 from the germline V gene are LNHDA and SQIVND (reference sequence). CDR3 coding DNA: TGTGCCAGCATCTCACCCCCGGGTAGCACCGGGGAGCTGTTTTTT. Translating gives CASISPPGSTGELFF.

This clone was recorded once. The CDR3 is CATKRENSYEQYF. The CDR3 DNA reads as TGTGCCACCAAGCGGGAGAACAGCTACGAGCAGTACTTC. The gene calls are TRBV5-5 and TRBJ2-7, with 8 bases lining up with TRBD2. V lost 9 bases to trimming and J lost 3 bases; unmatched junction nucleotides: 8. Germline lookup yields CDR1 SGHKS and CDR2 YYEKEE (reference sequence). The CDR3 extends over 13 amino acids.

The V and J genes are TRBV19 and TRBJ1-5; D is undetermined. Deletions cut 3 bases from V and 1 base from J, with 13 bases between. The CDR3 extends over 16 amino acids. CDR1 is LNHDA and CDR2 is SQIVND in the germline V gene (reference sequence). This chain's CDR3 is CASSISGGVSNQPQHF. CDR3 bases: TGTGCCAGTAGTATCTCCGGCGGAGTGAGCAATCAGCCCCAGCATTTT.

This clone was detected only a few times. The rearrangement joins TRBV12-5 to TRBJ1-1, with no clear D. V was cut by 7 bases and J by 1 base, with 7 bases left in between. The CDR3 totals 12 residues. The germline V gene has CDR1 LGHNT and CDR2 FRNRAP. The CDR3 DNA reads TGTGCTAGTGCCCCTTCGAACACTGAAGCTTTCTTT. It encodes CASAPSNTEAFF.

V is TRBV7-3 and J is TRBJ2-7; 8 nucleotides agree with TRBD2. Germline V gives CDR1 SGHTA, CDR2 FQGTGA. The CDR3 runs to 14 residues. V dropped 7 bases and J dropped 2; count of bases not matched to a gene: 7. The CDR3 loop is CASTNREGAYEQYF. The CDR3 DNA follows: TGTGCCAGCACCAACCGGGAGGGGGCCTACGAGCAGTACTTC.

This sequence joins TRBV9 and TRBJ2-3, with D unresolved. The CDR3 extends over 16 amino acids. The ends were cut back, 0 bases at V and 0 bases at J, with 11 bases in the middle. Germline loops: CDR1 SGDLS, CDR2 YYNGEE. The CDR3 DNA reads TGTGCCAGCAGCGTAGCTTCGACGCTTAGCACAGATACGCAGTATTTT. Translated: CASSVASTLSTDTQYF.

The genes are TRBV10-3 and TRBJ1-2; D perhaps matches TRBD1 (6 bases). The CDR3 spans 18 residues. Trimming removed 0 bases from V and 7 bases from J, with 24 bases in between. Germline V gene data show CDR1 as ENHRY and CDR2 as SYGVKD. This CDR3 is CAISESGIGAGEFGGYTF. For the CDR3, the DNA is TGTGCCATCAGTGAGTCTGGGATCGGAGCAGGGGAGTTTGGTGGCTACACCTTC.

The chain has TRBV28 and TRBJ1-1; D might be TRBD1 (6 bases). The CDR3 spans 15 residues. The V gene lost 5 bases and the J gene lost 0 bases, with 13 bases spanning the gap. Germline CDR1 MDHEN, CDR2 SYDVKM. CDR3 bases: TGTGCCAGCAGTGTGAACAGGGCAATGAACACTGAAGCTTTCTTT. Protein: CASSVNRAMNTEAFF. The entire variable domain, with the rest obtained from reference TRBV28 and TRBJ1-1, is as follows: DVKVTQSSRYLVKRTGEKVFLECVQDMDHENMFWYRQDPGLGLRLIYFSYDVKMKEKGDIPEGYSVSREKKERFSLILESASTNQTSMYLCASSVNRAMNTEAFFGQGTRLTVV.

The rearrangement joins TRBV28 to TRBJ2-5; the D is unclear. Deletions cut 8 bases from V and 6 bases from J, with 13 bases between. This CDR3 comprises 12 residues. CDR1 is MDHEN and CDR2 is SYDVKM in the germline V gene. DNA of the CDR3: TGTGCCAGCTCCCCACCCCTAAAGACCCAGTACTTC. This gives the protein CASSPPLKTQYF.

The rearrangement joins TRBV7-2 to TRBJ2-1; 8 nucleotides match TRBD1. CDR1 SGHTA and CDR2 FQGNSA come from the germline V gene. Unmatched junction bases numbered 16, after V lost 5 bases and J lost 7 bases. The CDR3 is 17 residues long. For the CDR3, the DNA is TGTGCCAGCAGCCGACGGGGACAGGATGTTCTGGGGAATGAGCAGTTCTTC. Its protein is CASSRRGQDVLGNEQFF.

As for this clone: At one end the junction does not follow the germline gene, possibly because of a read error. CDR3 nucleotides: TGTGCTAGCAGCCCGGGGGACAATGAGCAGTTCTTC. Protein product: CASSPGDNEQFF. The chain uses TRBV7-7 and TRBJ2-1; TRBD2 might be the D (6 bases). CDR3 size: 12 residues. In germline, CDR1 is SSHAT, CDR2 FNYEAQ (reference sequence).

About this clone itself: A junction boundary mismatches the germline segment, possibly from a read error. This sequence joins TRBV19 and TRBJ2-1, with 11 bases that match TRBD2. CDR1 and CDR2 from the germline V gene are LNHDA and SQIVND (reference sequence). The length of the CDR3 is 15 residues. The CDR3 loop is CASRIAGGDYNEQFF. The DNA of the CDR3 is TGTGCCAGTAGAATAGCGGGAGGGGACTACAATGAGCAGTTCTTC.

This clone has more than one count but fewer than ten. This chain links TRBV9 with TRBJ2-7; D may correspond to TRBD1 or TRBD2 (6 bases each). Trimming cost V 4 bases and J 4 bases, with 18 bases left between them. Germline assignment: CDR1 SGDLS and CDR2 YYNGEE. The CDR3 length is 15 residues. CDR3 coding DNA: TGTGCCAGCAGCCCCTACGTAGGGGGGCCGTACGAGCAGTACTTC. Its protein product is CASSPYVGGPYEQYF.

The V gene is TRBV5-4, the J gene TRBJ2-1, with TRBD1 matching 7 bases. CDR1 and CDR2 (germline): SGHNT, YYREEE (reference sequence). J gave up 6 bases and V 3 bases, and 9 bases lay outside the gene matches. The CDR3 contains 15 residues. CDR3 sequence: CASSYGRDSPNEQFF. In nucleotides, the CDR3 is TGTGCCAGCAGCTATGGCCGGGACAGCCCCAATGAGCAGTTCTTC.

The chain joins TRBV9 to TRBJ2-1; 7 bases fit TRBD2. CDR3 length: 15 amino acids. Per the germline V gene, CDR1 is SGDLS and CDR2 is YYNGEE. J lost 8 bases, V lost 0 bases, and 8 bases had no gene match. In DNA form, the CDR3 reads TGTGCCAGCAGCGTAGACGGGAGGCGGGTGGATGAGCAGTTCTTC. It codes for CASSVDGRRVDEQFF.